These 15 T cell receptor beta chains were sequenced from one sample in a study of molecular identifiers for immune sequencing clone quantification. MiXCR, applied by TCRdb to the PCR reads, yields one record per CDR3 protein. In the table there are roughly 320,000 distinct CDR3 sequences, around a fifth of which are singletons. Specimen: naive CD8+ T cells from blood, with Jurkat cell RNA spiked in. Noted subset: FACS-sorted CD8+CD4-CCR7+CD45RA+ naive T cells. The receptors derive from a human donor in good health. Some libraries in this study had Jurkat cell RNA spiked in.

In DNA form, the CDR3 reads TGTGCCAGCAGCCAAGTGAGAGAATCTAACTATGGCTACACCTTC. This gives the protein CASSQVRESNYGYTF. This sequence joins TRBV3-1 and TRBJ1-2; D is undetermined. Per germline, CDR1 LGHDT and CDR2 YNNKEL (reference sequence). V lost 1 base to trimming and J lost 0 bases, with 9 bases between them. The length of the CDR3 is 15 residues.

To note about this clonotype: A much larger clonotype is one base distant, so this may be a read error. The chain recombines TRBV7-6 with TRBJ2-5; D tentatively fits TRBD1 or TRBD2 (6 bases each). Per the germline V gene, CDR1 is SGHVS and CDR2 is FNYEAQ. The CDR3 runs to 15 residues. CDR3 amino acids: CASSLRLGGQETRYF. Here the CDR3 DNA reads TGTGCCAGCAGCTTAAGACTCGGGGGCCAAGAGACCCGGTACTTC.

In the case of this clonotype: A much larger clone is a single base away; this may be a read error. This chain links TRBV12-3 or TRBV12-4 with TRBJ1-5; no clear D. The CDR3 is 14 amino acids. V was trimmed by 5 bases and J by 9 bases, leaving 17 bases between them. The CDR3 bases are TGTGCCAGCAGTACGCGGCCGGATATTGCGCCCCAGCATTTT. Translation gives CASSTRPDIAPQHF.

This clonotype was observed many times. The chain uses TRBV12-3 or TRBV12-4 and TRBJ1-2; 7 bases are shared with TRBD1. The CDR3 runs to 15 residues. V dropped 4 bases and J dropped 3; count of bases not matched to a gene: 8. The CDR3 region is CASSSTTGSYYGYTF. The CDR3 DNA reads as TGTGCCAGCAGTTCCACGACAGGGTCCTACTATGGCTACACCTTC.

This clonotype has a count of ten or more. The V and J genes are TRBV6-6 and TRBJ2-7; possibly TRBD2 for D (6 bases). This CDR3 comprises 14 residues. Trimming left V 5 bases short and J 6 bases short, with 17 bases between. Germline CDR1 and CDR2: MNHNY and SVGAGI (reference sequence). This CDR3 is CASSAGTYPIEQYF. The CDR3, as DNA: TGTGCCAGCAGTGCCGGGACTTATCCTATCGAGCAGTACTTC.

Concerning this clonotype: At one end the junction does not follow the germline gene, possibly because of a read error. V gene TRBV19 combines with J gene TRBJ2-7; 9 bases align to TRBD1. This CDR3 comprises 15 residues. Germline assignment: CDR1 LNHDA and CDR2 SQIVND (reference sequence). The CDR3 bases are TGTACCAGTAGTCCCGGACAGGGGTTCTCCTACGAGCAGTACTTC. Translation gives CTSSPGQGFSYEQYF.

This clonotype appeared many times. This sequence joins TRBV14 and TRBJ2-7, with D tentatively TRBD1 (6 bases). The CDR3 totals 16 residues. Germline CDR1 is SGHDN and CDR2 is FVKESK. The V end lost 0 bases, the J end lost 2 bases, and 14 bases lay between the germline ends. CDR3 sequence reads: CASSQDVGTRAYEQYF. CDR3 coding DNA: TGTGCCAGCAGCCAAGACGTCGGGACACGAGCCTACGAGCAGTACTTC.

This clonotype appeared many times. The chain is built from TRBV6-2 or TRBV6-3 and TRBJ2-7, with unresolved D. The length of the CDR3 is 15 residues. V lost 2 bases to trimming and J lost 0 bases, with 11 bases between them. Germline assignment: CDR1 MNHEY and CDR2 SVGEGT. CDR3 amino acids: CASSYGPGNSYEQYF. DNA for the CDR3: TGTGCCAGCAGTTACGGCCCAGGTAACTCCTACGAGCAGTACTTC.

This clonotype showed up just a few times. V is TRBV5-1 and J is TRBJ2-1; D unresolved. The V end was cut by 4 bases, the J end by 5 bases, with 13 bases between. CDR1 is SGHRS and CDR2 is YFSETQ in the germline V gene. This CDR3 comprises 14 residues. The CDR3 here is CASSPWTEDNEQFF. CDR3 DNA sequence: TGCGCCAGCAGCCCCTGGACGGAAGACAATGAGCAGTTCTTC.

This clonotype was counted at least ten times. V gene TRBV4-1 combines with J gene TRBJ2-5; D call uncertain. V was cut by 4 bases and J by 4 bases, with 19 bases left in between. CDR3 size: 16 residues. Germline lookup yields CDR1 MGHRA and CDR2 YSYEKL. CDR3 nucleotides: TGCGCCAGCAGCCCGGAAGCAAAGTTTCCCCTAGAGACCCAGTACTTC. Its translation is CASSPEAKFPLETQYF.

This clonotype was counted at least ten times. The rearrangement links TRBV4-2 to TRBJ2-3, with TRBD2 identical over 7 bases. Trimming at V came to 0 bases and at J to 4 bases, leaving 4 bases not matched to a gene. Germline loops: CDR1 LGHNA, CDR2 YNFKEQ. The CDR3 extends over 15 amino acids. The CDR3 bases are TGTGCCAGCAGCCAAGAGGTCCTAGCGGCAGATACGCAGTATTTT. Translating gives CASSQEVLAADTQYF.

This clonotype was picked up many times. The rearrangement links TRBV2 to TRBJ1-1, with TRBD1 as a possible D gene (5 bases). Trimming took off 6 bases at V and 5 bases at J, with 10 bases between the two ends. The CDR3 totals 12 residues. From germline, CDR1 is SNHLY and CDR2 FYNNEI. CDR3: CASSAGTTEAFF. DNA for the CDR3: TGTGCCAGCAGCGCTGGGACGACTGAAGCTTTCTTT.

This clonotype was found many times. The V gene is TRBV4-3, the J gene TRBJ1-4, with a tentative D call TRBD1 (5 bases). Per germline, CDR1 LGHNA and CDR2 YSLEER. Trimming left V 0 bases short and J 8 bases short, with 16 bases between. CDR3 length equals 16 residues. CDR3 in amino acids: CASSQDSQGGWEKLFF. The CDR3 coding sequence is TGCGCCAGCAGCCAAGATTCGCAGGGTGGTTGGGAAAAACTGTTTTTT.

This clonotype was seen ten or more times. The gene calls are TRBV27 and TRBJ1-1, with D hard to call. From germline, CDR1 is MNHEY and CDR2 SMNVEV (reference sequence). The CDR3 is 13 amino acids. V was trimmed by 7 bases and J by 7 bases, leaving 16 bases between them. CDR3 residues: CASTIFPGFEAFF. CDR3 coding DNA: TGTGCCAGCACGATATTCCCGGGGTTTGAAGCTTTCTTT.

This clonotype was observed a handful of times. V usage is TRBV27 and J usage is TRBJ1-2; TRBD1 matches 8 bases. Germline V gene lookup returns CDR1 MNHEY and CDR2 SMNVEV (reference sequence). The CDR3 runs to 14 residues. Germline trimming cut 5 bases from V and 7 bases from J; bases unmatched to any gene: 9. The CDR3 DNA follows: TGTGCCAGCAGTACAATACAGGGGGGTCGTGGCTACACCTTC. This gives the protein CASSTIQGGRGYTF.